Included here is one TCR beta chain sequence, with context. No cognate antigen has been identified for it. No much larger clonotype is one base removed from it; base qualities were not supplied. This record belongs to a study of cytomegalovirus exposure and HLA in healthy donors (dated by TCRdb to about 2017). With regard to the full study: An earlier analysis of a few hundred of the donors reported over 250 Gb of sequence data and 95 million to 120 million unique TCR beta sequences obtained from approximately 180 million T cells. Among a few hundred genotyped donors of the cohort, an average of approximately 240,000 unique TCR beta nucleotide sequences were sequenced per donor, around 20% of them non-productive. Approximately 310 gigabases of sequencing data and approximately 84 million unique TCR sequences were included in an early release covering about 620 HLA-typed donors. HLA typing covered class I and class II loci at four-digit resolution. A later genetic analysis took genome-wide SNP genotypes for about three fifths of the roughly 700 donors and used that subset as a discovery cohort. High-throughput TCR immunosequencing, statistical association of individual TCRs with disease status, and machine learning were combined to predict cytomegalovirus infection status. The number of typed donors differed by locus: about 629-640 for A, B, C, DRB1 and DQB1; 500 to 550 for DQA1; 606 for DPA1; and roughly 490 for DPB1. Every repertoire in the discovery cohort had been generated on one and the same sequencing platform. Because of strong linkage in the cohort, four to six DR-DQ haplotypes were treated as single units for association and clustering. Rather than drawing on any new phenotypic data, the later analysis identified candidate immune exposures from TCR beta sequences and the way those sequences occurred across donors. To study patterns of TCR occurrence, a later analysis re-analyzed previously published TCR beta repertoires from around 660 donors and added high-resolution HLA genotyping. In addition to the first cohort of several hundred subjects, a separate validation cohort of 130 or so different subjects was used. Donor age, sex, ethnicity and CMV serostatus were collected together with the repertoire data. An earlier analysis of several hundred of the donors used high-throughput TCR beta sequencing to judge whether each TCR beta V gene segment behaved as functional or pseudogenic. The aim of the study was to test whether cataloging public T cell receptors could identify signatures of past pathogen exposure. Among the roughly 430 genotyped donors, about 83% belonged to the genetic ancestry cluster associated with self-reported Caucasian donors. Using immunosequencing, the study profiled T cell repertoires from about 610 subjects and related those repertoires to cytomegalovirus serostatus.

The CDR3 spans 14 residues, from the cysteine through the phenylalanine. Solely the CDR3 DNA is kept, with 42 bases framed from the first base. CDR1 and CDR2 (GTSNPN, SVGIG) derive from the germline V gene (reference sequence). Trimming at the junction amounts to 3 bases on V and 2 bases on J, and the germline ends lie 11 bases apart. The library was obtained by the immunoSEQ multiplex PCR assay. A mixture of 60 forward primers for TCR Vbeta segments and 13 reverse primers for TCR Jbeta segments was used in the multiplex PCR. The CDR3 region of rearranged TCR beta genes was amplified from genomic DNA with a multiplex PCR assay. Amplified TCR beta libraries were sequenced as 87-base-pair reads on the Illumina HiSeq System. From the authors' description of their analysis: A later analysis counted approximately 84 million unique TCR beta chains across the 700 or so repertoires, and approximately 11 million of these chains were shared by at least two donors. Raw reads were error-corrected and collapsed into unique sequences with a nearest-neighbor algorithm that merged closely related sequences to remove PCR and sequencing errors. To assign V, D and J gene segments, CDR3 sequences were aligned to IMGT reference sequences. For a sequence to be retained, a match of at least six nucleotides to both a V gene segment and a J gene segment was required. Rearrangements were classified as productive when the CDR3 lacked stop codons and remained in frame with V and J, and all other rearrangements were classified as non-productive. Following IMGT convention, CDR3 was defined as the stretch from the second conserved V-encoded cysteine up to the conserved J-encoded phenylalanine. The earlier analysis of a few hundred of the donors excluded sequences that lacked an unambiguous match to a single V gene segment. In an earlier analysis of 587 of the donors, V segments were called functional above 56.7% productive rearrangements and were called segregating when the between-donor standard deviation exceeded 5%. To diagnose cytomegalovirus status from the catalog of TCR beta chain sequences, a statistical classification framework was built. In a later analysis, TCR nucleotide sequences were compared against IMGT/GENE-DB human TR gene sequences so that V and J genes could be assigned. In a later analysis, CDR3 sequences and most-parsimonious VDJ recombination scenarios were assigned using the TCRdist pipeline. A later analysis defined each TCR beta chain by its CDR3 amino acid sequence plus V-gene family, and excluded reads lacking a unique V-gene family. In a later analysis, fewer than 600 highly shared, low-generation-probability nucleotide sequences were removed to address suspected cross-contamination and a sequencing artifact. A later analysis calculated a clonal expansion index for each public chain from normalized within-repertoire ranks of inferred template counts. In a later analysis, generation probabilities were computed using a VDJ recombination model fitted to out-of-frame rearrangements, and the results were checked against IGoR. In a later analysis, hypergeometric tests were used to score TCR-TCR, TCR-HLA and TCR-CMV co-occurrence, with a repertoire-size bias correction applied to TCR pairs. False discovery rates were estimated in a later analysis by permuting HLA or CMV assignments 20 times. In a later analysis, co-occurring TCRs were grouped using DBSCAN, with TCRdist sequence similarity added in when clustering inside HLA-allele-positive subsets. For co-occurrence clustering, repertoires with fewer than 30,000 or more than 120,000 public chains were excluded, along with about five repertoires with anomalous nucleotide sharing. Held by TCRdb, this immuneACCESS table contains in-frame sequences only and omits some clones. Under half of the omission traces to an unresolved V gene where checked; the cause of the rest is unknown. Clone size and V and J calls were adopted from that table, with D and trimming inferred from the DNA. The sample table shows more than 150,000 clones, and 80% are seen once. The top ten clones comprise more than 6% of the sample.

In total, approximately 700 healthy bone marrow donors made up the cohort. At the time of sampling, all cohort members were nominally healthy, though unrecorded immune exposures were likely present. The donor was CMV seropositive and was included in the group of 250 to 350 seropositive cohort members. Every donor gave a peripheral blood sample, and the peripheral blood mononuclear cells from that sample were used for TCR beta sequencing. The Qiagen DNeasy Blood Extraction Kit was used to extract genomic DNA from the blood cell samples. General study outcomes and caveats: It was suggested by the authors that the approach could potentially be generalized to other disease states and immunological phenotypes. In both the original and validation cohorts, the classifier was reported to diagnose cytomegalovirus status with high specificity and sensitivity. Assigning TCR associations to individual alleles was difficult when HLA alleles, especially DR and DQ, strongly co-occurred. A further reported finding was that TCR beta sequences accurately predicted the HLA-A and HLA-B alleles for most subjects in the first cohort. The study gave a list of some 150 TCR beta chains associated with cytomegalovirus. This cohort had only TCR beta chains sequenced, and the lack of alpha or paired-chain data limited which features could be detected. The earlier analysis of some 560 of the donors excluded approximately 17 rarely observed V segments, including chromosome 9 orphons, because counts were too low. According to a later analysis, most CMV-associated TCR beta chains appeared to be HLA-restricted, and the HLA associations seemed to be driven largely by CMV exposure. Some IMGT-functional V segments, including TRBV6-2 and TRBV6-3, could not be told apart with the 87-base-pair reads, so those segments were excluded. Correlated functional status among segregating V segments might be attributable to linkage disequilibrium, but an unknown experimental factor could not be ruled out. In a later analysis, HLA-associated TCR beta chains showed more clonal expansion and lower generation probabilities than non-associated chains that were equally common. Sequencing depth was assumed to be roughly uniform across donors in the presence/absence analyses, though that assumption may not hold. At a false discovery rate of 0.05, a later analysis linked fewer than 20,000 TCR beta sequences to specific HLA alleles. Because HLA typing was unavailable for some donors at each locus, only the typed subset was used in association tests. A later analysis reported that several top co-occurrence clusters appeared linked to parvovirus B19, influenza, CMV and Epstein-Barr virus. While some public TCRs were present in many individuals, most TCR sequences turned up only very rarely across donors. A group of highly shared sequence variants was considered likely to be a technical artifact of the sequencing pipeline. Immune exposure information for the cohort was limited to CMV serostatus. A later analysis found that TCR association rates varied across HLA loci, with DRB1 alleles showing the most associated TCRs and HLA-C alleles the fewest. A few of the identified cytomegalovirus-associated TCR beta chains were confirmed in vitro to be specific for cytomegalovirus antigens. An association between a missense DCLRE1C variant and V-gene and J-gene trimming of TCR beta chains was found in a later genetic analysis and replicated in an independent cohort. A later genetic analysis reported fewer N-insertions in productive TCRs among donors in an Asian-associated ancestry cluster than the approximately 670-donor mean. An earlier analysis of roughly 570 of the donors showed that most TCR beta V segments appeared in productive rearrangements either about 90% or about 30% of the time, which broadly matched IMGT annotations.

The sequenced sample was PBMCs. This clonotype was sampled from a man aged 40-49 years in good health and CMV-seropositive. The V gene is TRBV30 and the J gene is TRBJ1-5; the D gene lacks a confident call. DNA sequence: TGTGCCTGGAGCGTTGGGGAGGGCAATCAGCCCCAGCATTTT. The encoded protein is CAWSVGEGNQPQHF.